This TCR beta chain was identified during a study of T cell responses to AZD1222 COVID-19 vaccine. V lost 1 base to trimming and J lost 4 bases, with 8 bases between them. The CDR3 is 13 amino acids. Germline V CDR1 and CDR2: SGHRS, YFSETQ. TCRdb's table, derived via immunoSEQ multiplex PCR, lists solely in-frame clones and lacks some. The profile shows around 120,000 clones, approximately 91% of them singletons. J is TRBJ1-2 and V is TRBV5-1; D remains ambiguous. The sequence was collected from an adult in good health. This sample comprised peripheral blood, obtained on day 0 of AZD1222 vaccination. The CDR3 loop is CASSLPDFYGYTF. Here the CDR3 DNA reads TGCGCCAGCAGCTTGCCAGACTTCTATGGCTACACCTTC.